The 26 T cell receptor beta chains reported below all come from one sample, sequenced in a study of T cells in Graves' hyperthyroidism and ophthalmopathy. What was amplified from RNA transcripts were TCR beta CDR3 regions. The HTBI primer set served for first-round RT-PCR of the TCR CDR3. TCRdb re-called the multiplex PCR reads with MiXCR, one entry per CDR3 protein. The data show 350,000 to 400,000 distinct CDR3 sequences, approximately 20% seen once. Input material: blood. The receptors stem from a young woman with Graves' hyperthyroidism.

This clonotype was counted ten times or more. This sequence joins TRBV28 and TRBJ2-7; perhaps TRBD2 as D (6 bases). Germline lookup yields CDR1 MDHEN and CDR2 SYDVKM. The CDR3 has 14 amino acids. V shed 5 bases and J shed 3 bases, with 14 bases lying between them. The CDR3 DNA follows: TGTGCCAGCAGTCCCGGGGCGGGAAACTACGAGCAGTACTTC. This gives the protein CASSPGAGNYEQYF.

The sample holds many counts of this clonotype. CDR3 nucleotides: TGTGCCAGCCGTCAGTACCAGGGATACGAGCAGTACTTC. Its protein product is CASRQYQGYEQYF. This chain links TRBV27 with TRBJ2-7; maybe TRBD1 (5 bases). Trimming took off 8 bases at V and 4 bases at J, with 15 bases between the two ends. The CDR3 covers 13 residues. The germline gives CDR1 MNHEY, CDR2 SMNVEV (reference sequence).

This clonotype was detected many times. The chain recombines TRBV28 with TRBJ1-2; 7 bases are shared with TRBD1. The CDR3 extends over 14 amino acids. The trim removed 4 bases at V and 7 bases at J, leaving 9 bases unmatched. Germline CDR1 and CDR2: MDHEN and SYDVKM. Here the CDR3 reads CASSSGQYGLGYTF. CDR3 DNA sequence: TGTGCCAGCAGTTCGGGACAGTACGGCCTTGGCTACACCTTC.

Of note for this clonotype: A much larger clonotype is one base distant, so this may be a read error. The chain has TRBV6-5 and TRBJ2-5, with D perhaps matching TRBD1 or TRBD2 (6 bases each). The CDR3 has 15 amino acids. CDR1 is MNHEY and CDR2 is SVGAGI in the germline V gene. The CDR3 loop reads CAISYSSGAGETQYF. CDR3 coding DNA: TGTGCCATCAGTTACTCGTCGGGGGCCGGGGAGACCCAGTACTTC.

This clonotype showed up many times. This chain connects TRBV7-9 to TRBJ2-5; 8 bases agree with TRBD1. The CDR3 extends over 14 amino acids. V lost 8 bases, J lost 6 bases, and 11 bases stayed unmatched. Germline V gene sequence: CDR1 SEHNR, CDR2 FQNEAQ (reference sequence). In DNA form, the CDR3 reads TGTGCCAGCGGTTCCTCGCAGGGGGCCAAGACCCAGTACTTC. This gives the protein CASGSSQGAKTQYF.

This clonotype was seen ten or more times. The rearrangement uses TRBV2 and TRBJ1-1; D might be TRBD1 (6 bases). Per germline, CDR1 SNHLY and CDR2 FYNNEI. Between the trimmed V and J ends, which lost 5 bases and 4 bases, there was a span of 14 bases. This CDR3 has 14 residues. The CDR3 sequence: CASSIDRSATEAFF. CDR3 nucleotides: TGTGCCAGCAGTATAGACAGGAGCGCCACTGAAGCTTTCTTT.

The CDR3 loop reads CASSPLGDVRQETQYF. CDR3 sequence (DNA): TGTGCCAGCAGCCCCTTGGGGGATGTCAGACAAGAGACCCAGTACTTC. J is TRBJ2-5 and V is TRBV25-1, with D perhaps matching TRBD1 or TRBD2 (5 bases each). Per germline, CDR1 MGHDK and CDR2 SYGVNS. The ends were cut back, 6 bases at V and 2 bases at J, with 19 bases in the middle. The CDR3 covers 16 residues. The full variable domain, in which reference TRBV25-1 and TRBJ2-5 provide the parts outside the CDR3, is EADIYQTPRYLVIGTGKKITLECSQTMGHDKMYWYQQDPGMELHLIHYSYGVNSTEKGDLSSESTVSRIRTEHFPLTLESARPSHTSQYLCASSPLGDVRQETQYFGPGTRLLVL.

This clonotype was recorded many times. The chain recombines TRBV27 with TRBJ1-2; D unclear. Germline CDR1 and CDR2: MNHEY and SMNVEV (reference sequence). Trimming removed 6 bases from V and 0 bases from J, with 8 bases in between. The CDR3 runs 13 residues. The chain's CDR3 is CASSPTPNYGYTF. In DNA form, the CDR3 reads TGTGCCAGCAGCCCGACACCTAACTATGGCTACACCTTC.

This chain links TRBV25-1 with TRBJ1-6, with 7 bases that match TRBD1. Germline assignment: CDR1 MGHDK and CDR2 SYGVNS. The length of the CDR3 is 15 residues. V dropped 1 base and J dropped 7; count of bases not matched to a gene: 4. CDR3 in amino acids: CASSESVTGNSPLHF. DNA for the CDR3: TGTGCCAGCAGTGAATCAGTGACAGGGAATTCACCCCTCCACTTT.

This chain uses TRBV6-2 or TRBV6-3 with TRBJ2-7, with TRBD1 identical over 8 bases. The germline gives CDR1 MNHEY, CDR2 SVGEGT. The CDR3 is 18 amino acids. J lost 0 bases, V lost 10 bases, and 20 bases had no gene match. The CDR3 region is CATPVGTGVLTSSYEQYF. The CDR3 nucleotides read TGTGCCACCCCAGTCGGGACAGGAGTACTCACGAGCTCCTACGAGCAGTACTTC.

Worth noting for this clonotype: An end of the junction differs from the germline gene, which may be a read error. V gene TRBV11-2 combines with J gene TRBJ2-5, with TRBD2 matching 14 bases. This CDR3 is 16 amino acids long. Germline V CDR1 and CDR2: SGHAT, FQNNGV. CDR3 protein: CASRGLAGGRQEIQYF. In DNA, the CDR3 is TGTGCCAGCAGAGGACTAGCGGGGGGCCGGCAAGAGATCCAGTACTTC.

In this sample, this clonotype turned up many times. The chain has TRBV3-1 and TRBJ1-1, with D possibly being TRBD1 (5 bases). Germline assignment: CDR1 LGHDT and CDR2 YNNKEL (reference sequence). Trimming took off 3 bases at V and 5 bases at J, with 10 bases between the two ends. This CDR3 region has 13 residues. CDR3 amino acids: CASSQGGGTEAFF. CDR3 sequence (DNA): TGTGCCAGCAGCCAGGGGGGAGGGACTGAAGCTTTCTTT.

This clonotype has a count of ten or more. V gene TRBV7-8 combines with J gene TRBJ1-2; D is unresolved. This CDR3 has 14 amino acids. V lost 3 bases and J lost 0, with 8 bases in between. The germline V gene encodes CDR1 SGHVS and CDR2 FQNEAQ. CDR3: CASSLRTANYGYTF. CDR3 nucleotides: TGTGCCAGCAGCTTGCGGACCGCTAACTATGGCTACACCTTC.

This clonotype was recorded at least ten times. The chain combines TRBV10-3 with TRBJ2-5, with a possible D match to TRBD2 (6 bases). Germline V gene lookup returns CDR1 ENHRY and CDR2 SYGVKD. This CDR3 contains 14 residues. Trimming shortened V by 2 bases and J by 2 bases, and 9 bases separated the two germline ends. The CDR3 region has the DNA TGTGCCATCAGTGAGGGGGGAGGACAAGAGACCCAGTACTTC. Protein sequence: CAISEGGGQETQYF.

The chain links TRBV24-1 to TRBJ2-2; D not resolved. This CDR3 region has 13 residues. Trimming stripped 1 base from V and 6 bases from J, with 5 bases between. Germline lookup yields CDR1 KGHDR and CDR2 SFDVKD. Here the CDR3 DNA reads TGTGCCACCAGTGATTTATTCGCCGGGGAGCTGTTTTTT. Translated, it gives CATSDLFAGELFF.

This clonotype was counted at least ten times. The chain recombines TRBV12-3 or TRBV12-4 with TRBJ2-5; no clear D gene. The CDR3 is made up of 12 amino acids. Trimming took off 7 bases at V and 5 bases at J, with 11 bases between the two ends. CDR3 bases: TGTGCCAGCACTACCTTCGATGAGACCCAGTACTTC. This codes for CASTTFDETQYF.

This clonotype was detected many times. The rearrangement joins TRBV24-1 to TRBJ2-5, with TRBD1 identical over 11 bases. CDR1 is KGHDR, CDR2 SFDVKD, per germline. CDR3 length equals 16 residues. V shed 9 bases, J shed 2 bases, and the junction held 10 bases outside the gene matches. For the CDR3, the DNA is TGTGCCACCGGATCCCGGACAGGGGGCATTCAAGAGACCCAGTACTTC. It yields the protein CATGSRTGGIQETQYF.

This clonotype was seen at least ten times. J is TRBJ1-3 and V is TRBV15, with D tentatively TRBD1 (6 bases). V lost 0 bases to trimming and J lost 6 bases, with 9 bases between them. Germline values: CDR1 LNHNV, CDR2 YYDKDF (reference sequence). The CDR3 is made up of 14 amino acids. Written as DNA, the CDR3 is TGTGCCACCAGCAGAGATATGGGGGCAAACACCATATATTTT. Translating gives CATSRDMGANTIYF.

In the case of this clonotype: A much more abundant neighbour one base away suggests this may be a read error. This chain joins TRBV2 and TRBJ2-7; D uncertain. Germline lookup yields CDR1 SNHLY and CDR2 FYNNEI. V dropped 3 bases and J dropped 0 bases, with 12 bases sitting between them. The CDR3 has 15 residues. The CDR3 protein is CASSDSRAFSYEQYF. DNA of the CDR3: TGTGCCAGCAGTGACTCTAGAGCCTTCTCCTACGAGCAGTACTTC. Drawing the rest from reference TRBV2 and TRBJ2-7, the complete variable domain is EPEVTQTPSHQVTQMGQEVILRCVPISNHLYFYWYRQILGQKVEFLVSFYNNEISEKSEIFDDQFSVERPDGSNFTLKIRSTKLEDSAMYFCASSDSRAFSYEQYFGPGTRLTVT.

This clonotype was seen a few times. The CDR3 DNA sequence: TGCAGCGCCATCGTATGGGACAGGGGGTACCAAGAGACCCAGTACTTC. The encoded protein is CSAIVWDRGYQETQYF. The gene calls are TRBV29-1 and TRBJ2-5; TRBD1 agrees at 11 bases. J was trimmed by 0 bases and V by 7 bases; bases with no gene match: 10. This CDR3 has 16 residues. Germline values: CDR1 SQVTM, CDR2 ANQGSEA.

The CDR3 loop reads CASTPDRDRAENTEAFF. The CDR3 coding sequence is TGTGCCAGCACCCCAGACCGAGACAGGGCCGAGAACACTGAAGCTTTCTTT. This chain joins TRBV6-2 or TRBV6-3 and TRBJ1-1; 7 bases line up with TRBD1. This CDR3 has 17 residues. V lost 7 bases to trimming and J lost 1 base; unmatched junction nucleotides: 15. The germline V gene encodes CDR1 MNHEY and CDR2 SVGEGT.

This clonotype was seen many times. The chain employs TRBV10-1 and TRBJ1-2; 7 bases map to TRBD1. The CDR3 is made up of 11 amino acids. Germline CDR1 reads WNHNN; CDR2 reads SYGVQD (reference sequence). The V and J ends lost 9 bases and 3 bases, in that order; junction bases with no gene match: 1. CDR3 in DNA: TGCGCCAGGGGGACAGACTATGGCTACACCTTC. It codes for CARGTDYGYTF.

The chain recombines TRBV14 with TRBJ2-7, with D hard to call. Germline V gene data show CDR1 as SGHDN and CDR2 as FVKESK. The CDR3 is 13 residues long. The germline V and J ends were trimmed by 5 bases and 2 bases, with 10 bases remaining between them. CDR3 nucleotides: TGTGCCAGCAGCTTAGCCGTTCCCTACGAGCAGTACTTC. It encodes CASSLAVPYEQYF.

This clonotype was detected ten times or more. The rearrangement uses TRBV5-1 and TRBJ2-5, with 8 bases fitting TRBD2. J lost 5 bases, V lost 3 bases, and 6 bases had no gene match. Germline V lookup: CDR1 SGHRS, CDR2 YFSETQ. The CDR3 has 14 amino acids. The CDR3 nucleotides read TGCGCCAGCAGCTCCGGGACTAGTCACGAGACCCAGTACTTC. Its translation is CASSSGTSHETQYF.

In its sample, this clonotype was seen many times. This rearrangement joins TRBV6-1 to TRBJ2-7; 10 positions agree with TRBD1. V lost 5 bases, J lost 11 bases, and 6 bases stayed unmatched. This CDR3 comprises 12 residues. CDR1 is MNHNS and CDR2 is SASEGT in the germline V gene. CDR3 loop: CASSQTDRGEYF. CDR3 coding DNA: TGTGCCAGCAGTCAAACGGACAGGGGGGAGTACTTC.

In its sample, this clonotype was seen many times. The chain carries TRBV6-2 or TRBV6-3 and TRBJ2-7; 8 nucleotides match TRBD1. CDR1 is MNHEY, CDR2 SVGEGT, per germline. The CDR3 spans 14 residues. The trim removed 2 bases at V and 6 bases at J, leaving 6 bases unmatched. CDR3 sequence (DNA): TGTGCCAGCAGTTACCGGACAGGGTCCAGCGAGCAGTACTTC. It yields the protein CASSYRTGSSEQYF.